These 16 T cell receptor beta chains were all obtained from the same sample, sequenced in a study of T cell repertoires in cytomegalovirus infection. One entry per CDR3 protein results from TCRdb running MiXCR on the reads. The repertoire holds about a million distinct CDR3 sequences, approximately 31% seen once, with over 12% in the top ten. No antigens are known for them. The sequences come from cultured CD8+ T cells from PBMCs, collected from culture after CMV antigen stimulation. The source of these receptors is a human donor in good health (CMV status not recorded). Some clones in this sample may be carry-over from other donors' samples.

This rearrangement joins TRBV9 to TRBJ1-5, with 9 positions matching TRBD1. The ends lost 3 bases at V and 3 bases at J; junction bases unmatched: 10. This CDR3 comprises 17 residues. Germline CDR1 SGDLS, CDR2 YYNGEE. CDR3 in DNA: TGTGCCAGCAGCGCCTTCGGAGGGGACAGGGCCAATCAGCCCCAGCATTTT. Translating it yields CASSAFGGDRANQPQHF. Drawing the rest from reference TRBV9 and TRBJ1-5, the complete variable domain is DSGVTQTPKHLITATGQRVTLRCSPRSGDLSVYWYQQSLDQGLQFLIQYYNGEERAKGNILERFSAQQFPDLHSELNLSSLELGDSALYFCASSAFGGDRANQPQHFGDGTRLSIL.

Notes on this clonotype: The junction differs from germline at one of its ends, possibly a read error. The CDR3 nucleotides read TGTGCCAGTAGTTACGATGATCGGGGTAGAGGCTCCTACAATGAGCAGTTCTTC. Encoded protein: CASSYDDRGRGSYNEQFF. This chain uses TRBV6-7 with TRBJ2-1; maybe TRBD2 (5 bases). TRBV6-7 is classed as an ORF, of uncertain function. This CDR3 has 18 amino acids.

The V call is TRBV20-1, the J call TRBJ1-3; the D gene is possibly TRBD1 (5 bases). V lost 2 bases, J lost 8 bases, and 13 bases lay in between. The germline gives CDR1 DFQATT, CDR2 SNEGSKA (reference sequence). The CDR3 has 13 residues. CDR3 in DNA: TGCAGTGCTAGAAACAGGTGGGACGACACCATATATTTT. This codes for CSARNRWDDTIYF.

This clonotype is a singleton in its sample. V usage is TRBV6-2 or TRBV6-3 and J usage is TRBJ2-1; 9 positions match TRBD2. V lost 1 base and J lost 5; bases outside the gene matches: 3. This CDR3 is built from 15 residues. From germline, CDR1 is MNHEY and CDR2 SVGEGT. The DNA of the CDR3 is TGTGCCAGCAGTTACTTGGCGGGGGGGCACAATGAGCAGTTCTTC. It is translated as CASSYLAGGHNEQFF.

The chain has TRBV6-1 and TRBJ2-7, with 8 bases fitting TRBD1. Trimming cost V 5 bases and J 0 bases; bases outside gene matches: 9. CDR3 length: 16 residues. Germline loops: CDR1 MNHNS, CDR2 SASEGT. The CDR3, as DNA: TGTGCCAGCAGTCAGCCGGGACAGGTTGTCTCCTACGAGCAGTACTTC. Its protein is CASSQPGQVVSYEQYF.

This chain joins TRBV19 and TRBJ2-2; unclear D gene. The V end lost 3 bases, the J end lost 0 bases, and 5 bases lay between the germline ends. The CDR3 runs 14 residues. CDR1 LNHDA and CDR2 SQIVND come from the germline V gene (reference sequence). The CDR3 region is CASSIIANTGELFF. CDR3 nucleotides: TGTGCCAGTAGTATCATTGCGAACACCGGGGAGCTGTTTTTT. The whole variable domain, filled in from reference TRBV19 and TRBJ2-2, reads DGGITQSPKYLFRKEGQNVTLSCEQNLNHDAMYWYRQDPGQGLRLIYYSQIVNDFQKGDIAEGYSVSREKKESFPLTVTSAQKNPTAFYLCASSIIANTGELFFGEGSRLTVL.

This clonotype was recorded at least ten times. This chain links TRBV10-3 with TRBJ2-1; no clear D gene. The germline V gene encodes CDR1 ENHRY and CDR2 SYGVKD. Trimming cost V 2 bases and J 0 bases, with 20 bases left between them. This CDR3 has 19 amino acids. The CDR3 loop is CAISEPKEVPIFSYNEQFF. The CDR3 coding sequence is TGTGCCATCAGTGAGCCCAAAGAGGTCCCAATCTTCTCCTACAATGAGCAGTTCTTC.

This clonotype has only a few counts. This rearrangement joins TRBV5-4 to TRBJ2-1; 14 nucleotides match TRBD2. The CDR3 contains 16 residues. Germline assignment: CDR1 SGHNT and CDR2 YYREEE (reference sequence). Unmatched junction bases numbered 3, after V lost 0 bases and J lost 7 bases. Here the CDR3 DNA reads TGTGCCAGCAGCTTGGGACTAGCGGGGGGGCCGAATGAGCAGTTCTTC. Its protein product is CASSLGLAGGPNEQFF.

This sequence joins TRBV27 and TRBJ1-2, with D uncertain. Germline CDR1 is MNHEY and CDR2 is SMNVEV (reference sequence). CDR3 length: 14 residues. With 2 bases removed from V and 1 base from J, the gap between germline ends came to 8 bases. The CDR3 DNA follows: TGTGCCAGCAGTTTACTAAGCAGTAACTATGGCTACACCTTC. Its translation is CASSLLSSNYGYTF.

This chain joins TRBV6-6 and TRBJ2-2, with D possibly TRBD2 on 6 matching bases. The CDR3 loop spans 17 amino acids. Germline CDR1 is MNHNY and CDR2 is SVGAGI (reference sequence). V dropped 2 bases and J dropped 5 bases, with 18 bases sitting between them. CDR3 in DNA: TGTGCCAGCAGTTACACGCTGGGGGGAGGCGGGACCGGGGAGCTGTTTTTT. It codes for CASSYTLGGGGTGELFF.

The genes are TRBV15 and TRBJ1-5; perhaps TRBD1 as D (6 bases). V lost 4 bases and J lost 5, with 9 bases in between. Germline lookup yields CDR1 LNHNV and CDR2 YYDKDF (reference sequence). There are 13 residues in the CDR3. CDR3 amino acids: CATSKGQHQPQHF. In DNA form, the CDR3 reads TGTGCCACCAGCAAAGGACAGCATCAGCCCCAGCATTTT. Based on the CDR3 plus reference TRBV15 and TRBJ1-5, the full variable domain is DAMVIQNPRYQVTQFGKPVTLSCSQTLNHNVMYWYQQKSSQAPKLLFHYYDKDFNNEADTPDNFQSRRPNTSFCFLDIRSPGLGDTAMYLCATSKGQHQPQHFGDGTRLSIL.

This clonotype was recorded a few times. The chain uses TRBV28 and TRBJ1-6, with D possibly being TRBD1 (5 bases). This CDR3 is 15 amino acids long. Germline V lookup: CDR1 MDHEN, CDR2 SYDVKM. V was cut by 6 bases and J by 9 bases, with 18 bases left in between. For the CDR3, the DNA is TGTGCCAGCAGCCAAATGACAGTCTACGGTTCACCCCTCCACTTT. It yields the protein CASSQMTVYGSPLHF.

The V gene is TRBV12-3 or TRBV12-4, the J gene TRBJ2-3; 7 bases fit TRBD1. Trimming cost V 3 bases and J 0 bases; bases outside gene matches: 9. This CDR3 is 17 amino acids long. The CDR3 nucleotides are TGTGCCAGCAGTTTCTCTATTGTAGGGGGCAGCACAGATACGCAGTATTTT. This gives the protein CASSFSIVGGSTDTQYF.

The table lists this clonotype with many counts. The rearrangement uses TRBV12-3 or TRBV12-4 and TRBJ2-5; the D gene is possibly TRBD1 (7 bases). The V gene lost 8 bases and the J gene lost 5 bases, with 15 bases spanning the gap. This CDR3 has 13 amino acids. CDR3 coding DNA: TGTGCCAGCGGACTACAGGGGTACGAGACCCAGTACTTC. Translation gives CASGLQGYETQYF.

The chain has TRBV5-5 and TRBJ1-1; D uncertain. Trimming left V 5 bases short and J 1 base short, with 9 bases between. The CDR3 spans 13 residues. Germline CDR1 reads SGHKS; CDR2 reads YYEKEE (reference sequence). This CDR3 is CASRNDWNTEAFF. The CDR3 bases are TGTGCCAGCAGAAATGATTGGAACACTGAAGCTTTCTTT.

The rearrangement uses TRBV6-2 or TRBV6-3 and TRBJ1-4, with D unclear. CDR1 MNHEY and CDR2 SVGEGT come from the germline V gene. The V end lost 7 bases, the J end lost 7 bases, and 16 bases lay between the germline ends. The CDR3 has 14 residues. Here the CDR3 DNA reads TGTGCCAGCAATCCGGAGCGAAGGAGTGAAAAACTGTTTTTT. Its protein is CASNPERRSEKLFF.